Listed below are T cell receptor beta chains from one sample, sequenced in a study of CD8 T cells in ankylosing spondylitis. TCRdb re-called the 5' RACE reads with MiXCR, one entry per CDR3 protein. The sample includes around 440,000 distinct CDR3 sequences, under 20% of them seen just once. The sequenced sample consisted of blood, either unsorted or a sorted T cell fraction (not recorded which). The receptors come from a male donor with ankylosing spondylitis. CDR3s include the opening cysteine and the closing phenylalanine or tryptophan.

v_call,j_call,cdr3_length,cdr3_aa
TRBV12-3/TRBV12-4,TRBJ1-2,15,CASSLQGTGNYGYTF
TRBV5-1,TRBJ2-1,14,CASSLLAPYNEQFF
TRBV7-9,TRBJ2-7,14,CASSPRDRAGEQYF
TRBV6-1,TRBJ1-4,14,CASTNRVANEKLFF
TRBV3-1,TRBJ2-1,15,CASSQGSGSRNEQFF
TRBV6-1,TRBJ1-5,14,CASLRGLLSQPQHF
TRBV4-1,TRBJ2-7,17,CASSQATGTAASYEQYF
TRBV5-1,TRBJ1-4,18,CASSPGQGAYLANEKLFF
TRBV7-2,TRBJ2-7,14,CASSLTQGAYEQYF
TRBV12-3/TRBV12-4,TRBJ2-2,16,CASSKLAGGRGGELFF
TRBV5-1,TRBJ2-1,17,CASSEGLAGAKRDEQFF
TRBV12-3/TRBV12-4,TRBJ2-7,13,CASSSTGTYEQYF
TRBV7-8,TRBJ2-1,20,CASSLVRTPQPKSSYNEQFF
TRBV20-1,TRBJ1-4,12,CSARSQDEKLFF
TRBV29-1,TRBJ2-7,15,CSVTGTSGRQNEQYF
TRBV20-1,TRBJ1-3,12,CSASRQGNTIYF
TRBV25-1,TRBJ1-4,15,CASGGGLGGNEKLFF
TRBV4-3,TRBJ2-1,17,CASSQVKRTYSYNEQFF
TRBV7-9,TRBJ2-1,12,CASTQTEHEQFF
TRBV5-1,TRBJ2-1,18,CASSLVGQTSYIYNEQFF
TRBV28,TRBJ2-1,15,CASSVLAGGPGEQFF
TRBV29-1,TRBJ1-1,11,CSGREKTEAFF
TRBV5-1,TRBJ2-2,16,CASSLGTGPGTGELFF
TRBV28,TRBJ1-5,14,CASTSGGGHQPQHF
TRBV24-1,TRBJ2-2,14,CATSAGGDTGELFF
TRBV20-1,TRBJ2-4,14,CSATSGINRNIQYF
TRBV12-3/TRBV12-4,TRBJ2-3,15,CASTYRTGGPDTQYF
TRBV7-9,TRBJ2-1,17,CASSLLGSGQRANEQFF
TRBV20-1,TRBJ1-2,14,CSASGQGGGYGYTF
TRBV20-1,TRBJ2-3,12,CSAPRTQDTQYF